One sample yielded the 14 T cell receptor beta chains listed below, sequenced in a study of regulatory T cells in long-lasting Graves disease (dated by TCRdb to 2020 to 2022). What this sample's time point label stands for: persistent/refractory GD, antithyroid drugs over 5 years with positive TRAb. RNA was extracted from PBMCs in TRIzol for both TCR sequencing and RNA sequencing. The receptor library was made with multiplex PCR. Data came from an Illumina HiSeq 4000. CDR3 regions were amplified by Arm-PCR with iRepertoire HTBI primers to construct TCR beta libraries. TCRdb applied fastp at Q25 and MiXCR to the public reads, then kept only in-frame beta chains. Identical CDR3 protein sequences are pooled into one entry, listed with their most common genes and DNA. The sample records approximately 440,000 distinct CDR3 sequences, roughly a quarter of which are singletons. The ten largest clones represent about a quarter of the sample.

The source was peripheral blood mononuclear cells (PBMCs), collected when the disease was refractory, from a patient treated with antithyroid drugs. The source of these receptors is a female donor with Graves disease.

Concerning this clonotype: An end of the junction differs from the germline gene, which may be a read error. The chain has TRBV4-3 and TRBJ2-5; 9 bases line up with TRBD1. This CDR3 is built from 14 residues. Germline assignment: CDR1 LGHNA and CDR2 YSLEER. CDR3 residues: CASSQRRTGESQYF. The DNA for the CDR3 is TGCGCCAGCAGCCAACGACGGACAGGGGAGAGCCAGTACTTC.

About this clonotype itself: A read error may account for a junction end that differs from germline. V and J are TRBV4-1 and TRBJ1-4; D is possibly TRBD1 (5 bases). The CDR3 is made up of 13 amino acids. The germline V gene has CDR1 MGHRA and CDR2 YSYEKL. CDR3 coding DNA: TGCGCCAGCAGCCAAGTTGGGGACCGCCGCGCCCATTTT. Residues: CASSQVGDRRAHF.

This clonotype was detected a few times. V and J are TRBV5-1 and TRBJ1-2; D not certain. Germline V lookup: CDR1 SGHRS, CDR2 YFSETQ. The CDR3 consists of 12 residues. The V end lost 4 bases, the J end lost 8 bases, and 12 bases lay between the germline ends. The CDR3 coding sequence is TGCGCCAGCAGCGAATACTCGTCCGGCTACACCTTC. Translation gives CASSEYSSGYTF.

This clonotype has ten or more counts. The chain links TRBV12-3 or TRBV12-4 to TRBJ1-5; D perhaps matches TRBD1 (6 bases). This CDR3 has 15 residues. V shed 1 base and J shed 6 bases, with 13 bases lying between them. The CDR3 sequence is CASSLVGRGAQPQHF. DNA of the CDR3: TGTGCCAGCAGTTTAGTAGGCAGGGGCGCTCAGCCCCAGCATTTT.

The chain combines TRBV25-1 with TRBJ2-5, with TRBD1 identical over 10 bases. The CDR3 spans 15 residues. After removal of 4 bases from V and 5 bases from J, the junction contained 7 bases not matched to a gene. Germline values: CDR1 MGHDK, CDR2 SYGVNS. CDR3 nucleotides: TGTGCCAGCAGTGGTCCGGGACAGGGGTTCGAGACCCAGTACTTC. It is translated as CASSGPGQGFETQYF.

The J gene is TRBJ2-7, the V gene TRBV13; no definite D call. Trimming left V 3 bases short and J 7 bases short, with 19 bases between. CDR1 and CDR2 (germline): PRHDT, FYEKMQ (reference sequence). This CDR3 comprises 15 residues. The DNA of the CDR3 is TGTGCCAGCAGCTTCGGCGGCGGTACCCCCAGGGAGCAGTACTTC. Protein: CASSFGGGTPREQYF. The full variable domain, its missing parts supplied by reference TRBV13 and TRBJ2-7, is AAGVIQSPRHLIKEKRETATLKCYPIPRHDTVYWYQQGPGQDPQFLISFYEKMQSDKGSIPDRFSAQQFSDYHSELNMSSLELGDSALYFCASSFGGGTPREQYFGPGTRLTVT.

This chain uses TRBV7-2 with TRBJ1-1; D is ambiguous. CDR1 SGHTA and CDR2 FQGNSA come from the germline V gene. Trimming removed 3 bases from V and 3 bases from J, with 11 bases in between. This CDR3 contains 14 residues. In DNA, the CDR3 is TGTGCCAGCAGCTTCCAGAGTTTGGACACTGAAGCTTTCTTT. This encodes CASSFQSLDTEAFF.

This clonotype was observed a handful of times. V gene TRBV15 combines with J gene TRBJ2-7; D remains unclear. From germline, CDR1 is LNHNV and CDR2 YYDKDF (reference sequence). Trimming pared 6 bases from V and 1 base from J, leaving 7 bases between. The CDR3 runs 12 residues. The CDR3 nucleotides are TGTGCCACCAGGGGCCTTTCCTACGAGCAGTACTTC. Its translation: CATRGLSYEQYF.

This clonotype showed up many times. This rearrangement joins TRBV6-1 to TRBJ1-1; maybe TRBD1 (5 bases). Trimming removed 8 bases from V and 5 bases from J, with 12 bases in between. Germline V gene data show CDR1 as MNHNS and CDR2 as SASEGT. This CDR3 region has 12 residues. CDR3 coding DNA: TGTGCCAGCTCCAGAAGGGGAACTGAAGCTTTCTTT. Translated, it gives CASSRRGTEAFF.

The rearrangement joins TRBV12-3 or TRBV12-4 to TRBJ1-2; D gene unclear. CDR3 size: 13 residues. The V end lost 6 bases, the J end lost 4 bases, and 12 bases lay between the germline ends. The CDR3 loop reads CASSFSAVYGYTF. The CDR3 DNA follows: TGTGCCAGCAGCTTTAGCGCCGTCTATGGCTACACCTTC.

This clonotype was detected ten times or more. This chain uses TRBV28 with TRBJ2-2; 9 bases are shared with TRBD1. Germline V gene sequence: CDR1 MDHEN, CDR2 SYDVKM. The J segment lost 4 bases and the V segment lost 4 bases, leaving 4 bases of the junction unmatched. This CDR3 has 15 residues. The CDR3 is CASSYRDRVTGELFF. CDR3 nucleotide sequence: TGTGCCAGCAGTTACCGGGACAGGGTCACCGGGGAGCTGTTTTTT.

The chain employs TRBV6-2 or TRBV6-3 and TRBJ1-1; unclear D gene. Germline V gene lookup returns CDR1 MNHEY and CDR2 SVGEGT. V lost 6 bases and J lost 2, with 16 bases in between. The CDR3 runs to 15 residues. The CDR3 sequence: CASSRYRVENTEAFF. In DNA form, the CDR3 reads TGTGCCAGCAGCCGATACCGCGTGGAAAACACTGAAGCTTTCTTT.

This clonotype has at least ten counts. This sequence joins TRBV7-6 and TRBJ2-7, with D hard to call. V lost 5 bases to trimming and J lost 2 bases, with 10 bases between them. Germline V gene sequence: CDR1 SGHVS, CDR2 FNYEAQ. The CDR3 sequence is 13 residues long. CDR3 sequence (DNA): TGTGCCAGCAGCGCTCGACACACCTACGAGCAGTACTTC. Amino acid sequence: CASSARHTYEQYF. Looking up the rest from reference TRBV7-6 and TRBJ2-7 gives the full variable domain: GAGVSQSPRYKVTKRGQDVALRCDPISGHVSLYWYRQALGQGPEFLTYFNYEAQQDKSGLPNDRFSAERPEGSISTLTIQRTEQRDSAMYRCASSARHTYEQYFGPGTRLTVT.

This rearrangement joins TRBV6-5 to TRBJ2-7; weak D call: TRBD2 (6 bases). V lost 4 bases and J lost 5, with 15 bases in between. This CDR3 is built from 14 residues. Looked up from germline, CDR1 is MNHEY and CDR2 is SVGAGI. The CDR3 here is CASSWGVLANEQYF. Written as DNA, the CDR3 is TGTGCCAGCAGTTGGGGGGTGCTAGCCAACGAGCAGTACTTC.